This TCR beta chain was identified in a study of blood T cell repertoires in COVID-19. As for the study in general: Samples of COVID-19 (acute and convalescent) were obtained from the United States, Italy and Spain.

Clinical history reported by participants formed the basis on which cohorts were assigned. Germline V CDR1 and CDR2: LGHDT, YNNKEL (reference sequence). This CDR3 contains 15 residues. Trimming removed 3 bases from V and 3 bases from J, with 12 bases in between. In the original processing: How many nucleated cells were present was estimated from reference gene primer amplification. Clones were read by immunoSEQ multiplex PCR, and TCRdb kept only the in-frame ones, dropping some. The V and J calls and clone size are taken from that table; D and trimming were inferred from the DNA. The data show 200,000 to 250,000 clones, around 90% seen once.

The J gene is TRBJ2-1, the V gene TRBV3-1 (or the pseudogene TRBV3-2), with a tentative D call TRBD2 (6 bases). Sequencing was performed on PBMCs or T cells enriched from blood (not recorded which). The sequence was collected from a woman aged 45 to 65 with acute COVID-19. The CDR3 spells CASSQFRGLYNEQFF. The CDR3 DNA follows: TGTGCCAGCAGCCAGTTTAGGGGACTCTACAATGAGCAGTTCTTC.